This T cell receptor beta chain was sequenced during a study of OX40 agonist ivuxolimab in advanced cancers. About the study: Patients were infused with ivuxolimab every 2 weeks at 0.01 to 10 mg/kg. Patients were roughly 83% male with ages roughly 23 to 79, mean approximately 55.

Trimming took off 5 bases at V and 2 bases at J, with 13 bases between the two ends. CDR3 length: 14 residues. Germline CDR1 reads SGHTA; CDR2 reads FQGTGA. Profiling relied on immunoSEQ multiplex PCR, and the TCRdb table lists in-frame clones only, not all of them. The top ten hold approximately 3.5% of the sample, which has 40,000 to 55,000 clones, 88% seen once. This chain uses TRBV7-3 with TRBJ2-7; D uncertain. This clonotype originated in an adult with an advanced solid tumor such as melanoma, head and neck, liver or kidney cancer. Sample: CD4+ or CD8+ T cells sorted from blood, taken in a trial of the OX40 agonist ivuxolimab. CDR3 sequence: CASSPEAVTYEQYF. The CDR3 DNA reads as TGTGCCAGCAGCCCAGAAGCTGTTACCTACGAGCAGTACTTC.